This T cell receptor beta chain derives from a study of blood T cells in healthy people across ages. V was cut by 0 bases and J by 4 bases, with 10 bases left in between. Per germline, CDR1 MNHNY and CDR2 SVGAGI (reference sequence). The CDR3 runs to 15 residues. Whole-study results and caveats: Correlation between TCR beta diversity and naive T cell percentage was strong. With donor CMV status unknown, expanded clonotype changes were possibly confounded. Diversity estimates drawn from one million T cells were deemed underestimates.

To note about this clonotype: Its antigen is undetermined.

Using a J-beta primer mix together with a sample-barcoded 5' primer, a second PCR was run for roughly 7 to 11 cycles. TCRdb fed the 5' RACE reads into MiXCR, producing one record per CDR3 protein. The repertoire consists of fewer than 900,000 distinct CDR3 sequences, with approximately 39% occurring once and the leading ten covering approximately 22%. This receptor was taken from a woman aged 60-75 years in good health. The chain couples TRBV6-6 to TRBJ1-5; the D is unclear. Sequencing input: blood. In DNA form, the CDR3 reads TGTGCCAGCAGTTACTCCGCAGGTTCTAATCAGCCCCAGCATTTT. It yields the protein CASSYSAGSNQPQHF.